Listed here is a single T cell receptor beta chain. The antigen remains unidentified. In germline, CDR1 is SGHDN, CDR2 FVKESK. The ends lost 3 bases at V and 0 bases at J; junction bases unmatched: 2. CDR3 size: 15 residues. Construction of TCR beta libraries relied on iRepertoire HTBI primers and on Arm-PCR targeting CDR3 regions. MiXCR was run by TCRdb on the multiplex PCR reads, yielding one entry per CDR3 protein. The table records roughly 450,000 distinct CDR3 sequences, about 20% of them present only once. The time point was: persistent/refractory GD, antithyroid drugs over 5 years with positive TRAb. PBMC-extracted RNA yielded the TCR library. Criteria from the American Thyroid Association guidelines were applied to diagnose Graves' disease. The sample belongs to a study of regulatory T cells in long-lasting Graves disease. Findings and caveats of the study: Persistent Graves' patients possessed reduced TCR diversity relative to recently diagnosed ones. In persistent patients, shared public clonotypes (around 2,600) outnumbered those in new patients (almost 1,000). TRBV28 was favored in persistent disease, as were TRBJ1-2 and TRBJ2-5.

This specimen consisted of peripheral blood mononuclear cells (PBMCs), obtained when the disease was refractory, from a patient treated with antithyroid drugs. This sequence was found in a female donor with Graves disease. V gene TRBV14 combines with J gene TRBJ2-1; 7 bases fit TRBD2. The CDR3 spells CASSQGGSSYNEQFF. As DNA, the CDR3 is TGTGCCAGCAGCCAGGGCGGGAGCTCCTACAATGAGCAGTTCTTC.